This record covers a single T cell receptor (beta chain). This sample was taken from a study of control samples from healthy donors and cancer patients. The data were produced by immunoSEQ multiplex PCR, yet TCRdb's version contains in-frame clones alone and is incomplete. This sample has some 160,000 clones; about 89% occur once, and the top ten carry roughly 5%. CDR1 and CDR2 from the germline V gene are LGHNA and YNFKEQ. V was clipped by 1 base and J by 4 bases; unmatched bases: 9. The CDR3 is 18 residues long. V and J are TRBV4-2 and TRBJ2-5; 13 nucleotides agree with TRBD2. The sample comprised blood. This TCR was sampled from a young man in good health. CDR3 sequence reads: CASSQGLAGGRLGETQYF. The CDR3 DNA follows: TGTGCCAGCAGCCAAGGACTAGCGGGGGGCCGGCTAGGAGAGACCCAGTACTTC.